The clone carrying this TCR beta chain was observed a single time. This specimen comes from a study of blood T cell repertoires in COVID-19. On the study more broadly: The United States, Italy and Spain supplied acute and convalescent COVID-19 samples. T cells, B-cell-depleted T cells, or PBMCs supplied cDNA or gDNA.

Per the original methods: Amplified reference gene primers provided the basis for estimating nucleated cell counts. Sequencing used immunoSEQ multiplex PCR; TCRdb keeps in-frame clones, though not all of them. V and J calls and clone size are as listed in that table; D and trimming were resolved from the DNA. The sample lists about 190,000 clones, approximately 85% occurring once. This CDR3 is 16 amino acids long. Germline loops: CDR1 MDHEN, CDR2 SYDVKM. Trimming removed 0 bases from V and 4 bases from J; junction bases left unmatched: 4. The chain has TRBV28 and TRBJ1-5; TRBD1 matches at 9 bases. Sequencing was performed on peripheral blood. The TCR originated in a woman in her 70s with active or convalescent COVID-19. CDR3 residues: CASSLWGQGGNQPQHF. The CDR3 DNA sequence: TGTGCCAGCAGTTTATGGGGACAGGGTGGAAATCAGCCCCAGCATTTT. Looking up the rest from reference TRBV28 and TRBJ1-5 gives the full variable domain: DVKVTQSSRYLVKRTGEKVFLECVQDMDHENMFWYRQDPGLGLRLIYFSYDVKMKEKGDIPEGYSVSREKKERFSLILESASTNQTSMYLCASSLWGQGGNQPQHFGDGTRLSIL.